One and the same sample provided the 10 T cell receptor beta chains below, sequenced in a study of blood T cell repertoires in COVID-19. Assay used: immunoSEQ multiplex PCR; TCRdb lists only in-frame clones, some missing. Here the sample spans more than 250,000 clones, around 89% being singletons. The material sequenced was PBMCs or T cells enriched from blood (not recorded which). All receptors derive from a woman aged 18-30 years with acute COVID-19.

The J gene is TRBJ1-6, the V gene TRBV11-2, with D possibly TRBD1 on 6 matching bases. V was clipped by 1 base and J by 4 bases, with 8 bases between them. The V gene's germline CDR1 is SGHAT and CDR2 FQNNGV. The CDR3 loop spans 15 amino acids. CDR3 residues: CASSLVTGYNSPLHF. In DNA, the CDR3 is TGTGCCAGCAGCTTAGTCACAGGGTATAATTCACCCCTCCACTTT.

This chain connects TRBV5-5 to TRBJ2-2; 9 positions agree with TRBD2. Trimming removed 1 base from V and 6 bases from J; junction bases left unmatched: 7. Germline lookup yields CDR1 SGHKS and CDR2 YYEKEE (reference sequence). There are 16 residues in the CDR3. CDR3 DNA sequence: TGTGCCAGCAGCTTGCCCGGGACTAGCATCGCCGGGGAGCTGTTTTTT. This gives the protein CASSLPGTSIAGELFF. The full variable domain, with the rest looked up from reference TRBV5-5 and TRBJ2-2, is DAGVTQSPTHLIKTRGQQVTLRCSPISGHKSVSWYQQVLGQGPQFIFQYYEKEERGRGNFPDRFSARQFPNYSSELNVNALLLGDSALYLCASSLPGTSIAGELFFGEGSRLTVL.

The chain has TRBV30 and TRBJ2-3, with 11 bases fitting TRBD2. Germline V gene data show CDR1 as GTSNPN and CDR2 as SVGIG (reference sequence). The CDR3 extends over 16 amino acids. V was clipped by 4 bases and J by 2 bases; unmatched bases: 8. Here the CDR3 DNA reads TGTGCCTGGACTCCGGGACTAGCGGACACCACAGATACGCAGTATTTT. Its protein product is CAWTPGLADTTDTQYF.

This clone has more than one count but fewer than ten. V gene TRBV15 combines with J gene TRBJ2-7; unclear D gene. Trimming stripped 1 base from V and 12 bases from J, with 16 bases between. The CDR3 runs 13 residues. Germline assignment: CDR1 LNHNV and CDR2 YYDKDF (reference sequence). This CDR3 reads CATSRGSSFHLYF. The CDR3 region has the DNA TGTGCCACCAGCAGAGGATCCAGTTTTCATCTGTACTTC.

Only one count was recorded for this clone. The gene calls are TRBV6-1 and TRBJ2-3; no clear D gene. The CDR3 has 19 residues. CDR1 MNHNS and CDR2 SASEGT come from the germline V gene. V lost 0 bases and J lost 0, with 19 bases in between. The CDR3 loop is CASSEAVHLGSLSTDTQYF. Here the CDR3 DNA reads TGTGCCAGCAGTGAAGCGGTCCACCTCGGGTCTCTGAGCACAGATACGCAGTATTTT.

The V call is TRBV30, the J call TRBJ2-1; a weak D match, TRBD2 (6 bases). The V end was cut by 4 bases, the J end by 4 bases, with 20 bases between. The CDR3 has 16 amino acids. The germline V gene has CDR1 GTSNPN and CDR2 SVGIG (reference sequence). As DNA, the CDR3 is TGTGCCTGGATCGTCGGGCGGGACCGCCCTTACAATGAGCAGTTCTTC. Translation gives CAWIVGRDRPYNEQFF.

The V and J genes are TRBV11-3 and TRBJ1-3, with D possibly being TRBD1 (5 bases). This CDR3 is 17 amino acids long. Trimming took 0 bases from V and 0 from J, leaving 12 bases between them. Germline V gene data show CDR1 as SGHNT and CDR2 as YENEEA. CDR3 amino acids: CASSLDPQVLSGNTIYF. As DNA, the CDR3 is TGTGCCAGCAGCTTAGATCCACAGGTTCTCTCTGGAAACACCATATATTTT.

This rearrangement joins TRBV29-1 to TRBJ1-3; no reliable D call. V lost 6 bases and J 1 base, leaving 13 bases between the germline ends. This CDR3 is built from 14 residues. Germline-derived CDR1 and CDR2 are SQVTM and ANQGSEA. In DNA, the CDR3 is TGCAGCGTCATGCGGTCCGGGTCTGGAAACACCATATATTTT. Translation: CSVMRSGSGNTIYF.

This chain uses TRBV19 with TRBJ2-7; D gene ambiguous. The length of the CDR3 is 13 residues. Trimming cost V 3 bases and J 2 bases, with 8 bases left between them. Per the germline V gene, CDR1 is LNHDA and CDR2 is SQIVND (reference sequence). The CDR3 spells CASSMPPAYEQYF. The CDR3 nucleotides are TGTGCCAGTAGTATGCCCCCAGCCTACGAGCAGTACTTC.

This clone was detected only once. Written as DNA, the CDR3 is TGCAGCGGGGACAGGGCTGTAGGGCAAGCTTTCTTT. Residues: CSGDRAVGQAFF. V usage is TRBV29-1 and J usage is TRBJ1-1; TRBD1 aligns across 9 bases. This CDR3 has 12 amino acids. V gave up 7 bases and J gave up 9 bases; unmatched junction bases: 9. CDR1 SQVTM and CDR2 ANQGSEA come from the germline V gene.